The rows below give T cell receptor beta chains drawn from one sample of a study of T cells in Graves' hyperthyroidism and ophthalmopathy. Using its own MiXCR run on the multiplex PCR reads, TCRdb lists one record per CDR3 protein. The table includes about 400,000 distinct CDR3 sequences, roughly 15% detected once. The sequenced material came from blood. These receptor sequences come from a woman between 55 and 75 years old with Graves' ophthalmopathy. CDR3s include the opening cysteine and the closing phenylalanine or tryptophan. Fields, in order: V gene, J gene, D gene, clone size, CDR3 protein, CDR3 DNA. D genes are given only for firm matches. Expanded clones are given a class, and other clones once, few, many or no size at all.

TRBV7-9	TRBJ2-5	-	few	CASSLEASKLETQYF	TGTGCCAGCAGCTTAGAGGCCAGCAAATTAGAGACCCAGTACTTC
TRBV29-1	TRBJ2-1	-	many	CSALDSYNEQFF	TGCAGCGCCCTTGACAGCTACAATGAGCAGTTCTTC
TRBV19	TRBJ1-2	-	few	CASSILTDYGYTF	TGTGCCAGTAGTATCCTAACAGACTATGGCTACACCTTC
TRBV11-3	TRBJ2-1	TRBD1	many	CASSRDRGPYNEQFF	TGTGCCAGCAGCCGGGACAGGGGGCCCTACAATGAGCAGTTCTTC
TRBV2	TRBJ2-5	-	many	CASRRRQQETQYF	TGTGCCAGCAGACGGAGACAGCAAGAGACCCAGTACTTC
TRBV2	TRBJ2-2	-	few	CASRINRNTGELFF	TGTGCCAGCAGAATCAACAGGAACACCGGGGAGCTGTTTTTT
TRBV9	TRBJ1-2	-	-	CASSLPDLDYGYTF	TGTGCCAGCAGCCTTCCGGACCTGGACTATGGCTACACCTTC
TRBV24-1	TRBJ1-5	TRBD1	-	CATSDRGQAGNQPQHF	TGTGCCACCAGTGACCGGGGACAGGCGGGCAATCAGCCCCAGCATTTT
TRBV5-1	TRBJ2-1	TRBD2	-	CASSLVAGGNNEQFF	TGCGCCAGCAGCTTGGTAGCGGGGGGTAACAATGAGCAGTTCTTC
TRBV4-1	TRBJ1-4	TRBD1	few	CASTTSGGIDEKLFF	TGCGCCAGCACCACTTCAGGGGGGATAGATGAAAAACTGTTTTTT
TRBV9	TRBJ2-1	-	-	CASSVGLLGGLGEQFF	TGTGCCAGCAGCGTAGGTCTTCTCGGGGGATTGGGTGAGCAGTTCTTC
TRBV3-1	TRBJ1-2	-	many	CASSQATARYTF	TGTGCCAGCAGCCAAGCCACAGCGCGCTACACCTTC
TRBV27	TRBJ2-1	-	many	CASRELGRKHEQFF	TGTGCCAGCAGAGAATTAGGGCGCAAGCATGAGCAGTTCTTC
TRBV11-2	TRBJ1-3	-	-	CASSSVNRKTGTIYF	TGTGCCAGCAGCTCCGTGAACAGGAAAACGGGCACCATATATTTT
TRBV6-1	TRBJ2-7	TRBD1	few	CASHRTGTGGEQYF	TGTGCCAGTCATCGGACGGGGACAGGGGGCGAGCAGTACTTC
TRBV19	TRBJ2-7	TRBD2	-	CASSRLADSYEQYF	TGTGCCAGTAGTCGGCTAGCGGACTCCTACGAGCAGTACTTC
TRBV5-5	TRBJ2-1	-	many	CASSLGGERTHEQFF	TGTGCCAGCAGCTTGGGGGGGGAGAGGACCCATGAGCAGTTCTTC
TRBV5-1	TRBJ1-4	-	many	CASSLAGGSDEKLFF	TGCGCCAGCAGCTTGGCCGGAGGGTCGGATGAAAAACTGTTTTTT
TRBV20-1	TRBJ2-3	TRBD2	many	CSAGLAGGDTQYF	TGCAGTGCCGGACTAGCGGGAGGGGATACGCAGTATTTT
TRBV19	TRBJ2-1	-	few	CASSIVQGSYNEQFF	TGTGCCAGTAGTATAGTTCAGGGGTCCTACAATGAGCAGTTCTTC
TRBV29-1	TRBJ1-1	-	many	CSVERDENTEAFF	TGCAGCGTTGAGCGAGACGAGAACACTGAAGCTTTCTTT
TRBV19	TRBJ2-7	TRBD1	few	CASSIQGAYEQYF	TGTGCCAGTAGTATACAGGGGGCGTACGAGCAGTACTTC
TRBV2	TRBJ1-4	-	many	CASLQDRNNEKLFF	TGTGCCAGCCTCCAAGACAGGAATAATGAAAAACTGTTTTTT
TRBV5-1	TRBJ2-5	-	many	CASSPTGTPGVETQYF	TGCGCCAGCAGCCCCACCGGGACGCCGGGAGTGGAGACCCAGTACTTC
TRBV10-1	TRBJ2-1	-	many	CASSEGWEFGNEQFF	TGCGCCAGCAGTGAGGGGTGGGAGTTCGGCAATGAGCAGTTCTTC
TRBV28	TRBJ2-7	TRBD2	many	CASSPPPGLAGGTMSYEQYF	TGTGCCAGCAGTCCCCCCCCTGGACTAGCGGGAGGCACGATGAGCTACGAGCAGTACTTC
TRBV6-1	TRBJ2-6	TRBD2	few	CASTWTSGPVGGANVLTF	TGTGCCAGCACTTGGACTAGCGGGCCCGTGGGTGGGGCCAACGTCCTGACTTTC
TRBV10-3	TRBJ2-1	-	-	CAIMLGQSYNEQFF	TGTGCCATCATGTTAGGGCAGTCCTACAATGAGCAGTTCTTC
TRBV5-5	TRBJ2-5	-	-	CASSLLQTQETQYF	TGTGCCAGCAGCTTGCTGCAGACCCAAGAGACCCAGTACTTC
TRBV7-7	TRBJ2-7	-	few	CASSLAARIAYEQYF	TGTGCTAGCAGCTTAGCCGCACGGATAGCCTACGAGCAGTACTTC
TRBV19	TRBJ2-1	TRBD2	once	CASSIVSGPYNEQFF	TGTGCCAGTAGTATAGTTAGCGGGCCTTACAATGAGCAGTTCTTC
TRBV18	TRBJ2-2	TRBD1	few	CASSPRTGRAAGELFF	TGTGCCAGCTCACCAAGGACAGGGAGAGCGGCCGGGGAGCTGTTTTTT
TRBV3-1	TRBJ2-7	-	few	CASSQDPYGMYEQYF	TGTGCCAGCAGCCAAGACCCATATGGGATGTACGAGCAGTACTTC
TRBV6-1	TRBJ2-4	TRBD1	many	CASSDRGTDIQYF	TGTGCCAGCAGTGACAGGGGGACGGACATTCAGTACTTC
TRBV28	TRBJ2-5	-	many	CASKQGGWETQYF	TGTGCCAGCAAGCAGGGGGGATGGGAGACCCAGTACTTC
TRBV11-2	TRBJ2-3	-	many	CASRRTATDTQYF	TGTGCCAGCAGGCGGACAGCGACAGATACGCAGTATTTT
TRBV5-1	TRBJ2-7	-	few	CASSFGTGFFEQYF	TGCGCCAGCAGCTTTGGGACGGGGTTTTTCGAGCAGTACTTC
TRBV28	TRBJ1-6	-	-	CASSFWDGSRNSPLHF	TGTGCCAGCAGTTTTTGGGACGGGTCTCGGAATTCACCCCTCCACTTT
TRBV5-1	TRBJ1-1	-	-	CASSLLGGVTEAFF	TGCGCCAGCAGCTTATTAGGAGGGGTCACTGAAGCTTTCTTT
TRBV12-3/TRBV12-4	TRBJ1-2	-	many	CASSSNRDPYHGYTF	TGTGCCAGCAGTTCCAACAGGGACCCCTATCATGGCTACACCTTC
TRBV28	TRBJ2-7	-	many	CASSRGWEQYF	TGTGCCAGCAGCCGGGGGTGGGAGCAGTACTTC
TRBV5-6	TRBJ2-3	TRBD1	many	CASSLDRGILDTQYF	TGTGCCAGCAGCTTGGACAGGGGGATTTTGGATACGCAGTATTTT
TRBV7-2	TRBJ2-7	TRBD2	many	CASSLGLASYEQYF	TGTGCCAGCAGTCTCGGACTAGCGAGTTACGAGCAGTACTTC
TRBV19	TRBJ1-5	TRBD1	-	CASSIRGQGEDQPQHF	TGTGCCAGTAGTATACGGGGGCAGGGGGAAGATCAGCCCCAGCATTTT
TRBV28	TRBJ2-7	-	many	CASSPVGYEQYF	TGTGCCAGCTCCCCGGTAGGCTACGAGCAGTACTTC
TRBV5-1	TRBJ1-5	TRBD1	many	CASSPGTGTLGNQPQHF	TGCGCCAGCAGCCCCGGGACAGGGACTCTCGGCAATCAGCCCCAGCATTTT
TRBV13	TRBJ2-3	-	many	CASSDWATNTQYF	TGTGCCAGCTCTGATTGGGCCACCAATACGCAGTATTTT